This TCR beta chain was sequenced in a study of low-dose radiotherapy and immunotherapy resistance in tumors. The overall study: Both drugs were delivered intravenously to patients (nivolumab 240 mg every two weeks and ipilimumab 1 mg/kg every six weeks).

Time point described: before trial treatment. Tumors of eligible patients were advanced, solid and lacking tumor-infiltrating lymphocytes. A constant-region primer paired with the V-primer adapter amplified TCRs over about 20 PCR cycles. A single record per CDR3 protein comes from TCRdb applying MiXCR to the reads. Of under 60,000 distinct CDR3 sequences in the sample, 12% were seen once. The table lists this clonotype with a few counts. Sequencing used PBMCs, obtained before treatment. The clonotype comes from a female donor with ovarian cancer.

CDR3 nucleotides: TGTGCCAGCTCACCCGCCAGGGGGATGAACCGAACCGGGGAGCTGTTTTTT. Translation: CASSPARGMNRTGELFF. The V gene is TRBV18, the J gene TRBJ2-2, with 7 nucleotides matching TRBD1. Germline CDR1 is KGHSH and CDR2 is LQKENI. J lost 5 bases, V lost 3 bases, and 12 bases had no gene match. CDR3 length: 17 residues.